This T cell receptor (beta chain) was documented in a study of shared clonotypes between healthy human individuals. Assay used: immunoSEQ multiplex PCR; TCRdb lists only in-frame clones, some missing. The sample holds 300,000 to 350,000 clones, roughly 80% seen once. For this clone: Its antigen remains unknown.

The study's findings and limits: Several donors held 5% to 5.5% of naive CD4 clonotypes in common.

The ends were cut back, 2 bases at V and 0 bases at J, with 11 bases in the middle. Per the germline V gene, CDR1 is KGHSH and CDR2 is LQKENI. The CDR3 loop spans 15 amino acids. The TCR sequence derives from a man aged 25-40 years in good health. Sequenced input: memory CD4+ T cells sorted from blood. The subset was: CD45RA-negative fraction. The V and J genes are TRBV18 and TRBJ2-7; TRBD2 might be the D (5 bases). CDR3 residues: CASSPGGFSSYEQYF. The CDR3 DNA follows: TGTGCCAGCTCACCAGGAGGATTTAGCTCCTACGAGCAGTACTTC.